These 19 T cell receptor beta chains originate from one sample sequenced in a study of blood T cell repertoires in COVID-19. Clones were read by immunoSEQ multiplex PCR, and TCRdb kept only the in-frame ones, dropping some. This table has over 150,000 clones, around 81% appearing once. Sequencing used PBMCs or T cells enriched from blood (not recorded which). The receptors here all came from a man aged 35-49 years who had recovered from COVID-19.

The CDR3 here is CASSQDGGAGNTIYF. The CDR3 DNA sequence: TGTGCCAGCAGCCAAGATGGGGGGGCGGGAAACACCATATATTTT. The chain recombines TRBV4-2 with TRBJ1-3, with D possibly TRBD1 on 6 matching bases. V was cut by 0 bases and J by 4 bases, with 10 bases left in between. CDR1 LGHNA and CDR2 YNFKEQ come from the germline V gene. The CDR3 sequence is 15 residues long.

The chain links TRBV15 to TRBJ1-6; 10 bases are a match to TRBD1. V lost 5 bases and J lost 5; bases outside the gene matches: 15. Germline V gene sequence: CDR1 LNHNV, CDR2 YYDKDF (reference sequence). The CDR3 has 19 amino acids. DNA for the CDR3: TGTGCCACCAGCGCACCGGGACAGGGGTATTATGATAATAATTCACCCCTCCACTTT. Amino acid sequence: CATSAPGQGYYDNNSPLHF.

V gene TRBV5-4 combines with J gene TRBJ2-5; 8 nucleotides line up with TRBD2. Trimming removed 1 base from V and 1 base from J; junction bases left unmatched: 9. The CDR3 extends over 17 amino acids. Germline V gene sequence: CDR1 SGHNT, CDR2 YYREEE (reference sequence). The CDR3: CASSLQRGTSLQETQYF. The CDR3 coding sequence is TGTGCCAGCAGCTTGCAGCGGGGGACGAGCCTCCAAGAGACCCAGTACTTC.

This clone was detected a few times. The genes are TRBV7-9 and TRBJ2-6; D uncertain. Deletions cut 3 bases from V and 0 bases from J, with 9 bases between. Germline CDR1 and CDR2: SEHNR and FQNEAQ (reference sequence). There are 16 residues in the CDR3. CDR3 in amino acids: CASSLTGVSGANVLTF. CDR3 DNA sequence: TGTGCCAGCAGCTTGACTGGTGTCTCTGGGGCCAACGTCCTGACTTTC. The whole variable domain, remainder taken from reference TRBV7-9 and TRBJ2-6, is DTGVSQNPRHKITKRGQNVTFRCDPISEHNRLYWYRQTLGQGPEFLTYFQNEAQLEKSRLLSDRFSAERPKGSFSTLEIQRTEQGDSAMYLCASSLTGVSGANVLTFGAGSRLTVL.

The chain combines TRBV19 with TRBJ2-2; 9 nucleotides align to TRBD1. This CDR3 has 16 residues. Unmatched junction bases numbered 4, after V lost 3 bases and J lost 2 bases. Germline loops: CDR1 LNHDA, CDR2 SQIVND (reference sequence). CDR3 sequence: CASSILTGGNTGELFF. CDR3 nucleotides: TGTGCCAGTAGTATTTTGACAGGGGGTAACACCGGGGAGCTGTTTTTT.

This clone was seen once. The CDR3 spells CASSLVGLAGPETQYF. CDR3 in DNA: TGTGCCAGCAGCTTGGTTGGGCTAGCGGGGCCCGAGACCCAGTACTTC. The chain employs TRBV5-6 and TRBJ2-5; 9 bases fit TRBD2. This CDR3 contains 16 residues. CDR1 and CDR2 from the germline V gene are SGHDT and YYEEEE. The trim removed 0 bases at V and 5 bases at J, leaving 8 bases unmatched.

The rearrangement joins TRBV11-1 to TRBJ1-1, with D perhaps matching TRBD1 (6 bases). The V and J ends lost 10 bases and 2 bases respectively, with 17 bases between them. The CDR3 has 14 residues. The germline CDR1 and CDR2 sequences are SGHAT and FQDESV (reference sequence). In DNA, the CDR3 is TGTGCCACCAAAGAGTCAGGGGAAAACACTGAAGCTTTCTTT. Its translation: CATKESGENTEAFF.

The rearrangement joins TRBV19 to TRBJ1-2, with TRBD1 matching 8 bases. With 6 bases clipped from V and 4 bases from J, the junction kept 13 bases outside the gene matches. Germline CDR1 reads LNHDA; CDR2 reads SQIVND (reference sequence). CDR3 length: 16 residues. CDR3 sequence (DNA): TGTGCCAGTAGCCACCTTGACGCTCAGGGGGCCTATGGCTACACCTTC. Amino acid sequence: CASSHLDAQGAYGYTF.

In nucleotides, the CDR3 is TGTGCCTGGAGTGTAAGGGGCGTGAATGGCTACACCTTC. It is translated as CAWSVRGVNGYTF. This chain links TRBV30 with TRBJ1-2; D may be TRBD1 (5 bases). V lost 0 bases and J lost 6, with 11 bases in between. The CDR3 contains 13 residues. Per the germline V gene, CDR1 is GTSNPN and CDR2 is SVGIG (reference sequence).

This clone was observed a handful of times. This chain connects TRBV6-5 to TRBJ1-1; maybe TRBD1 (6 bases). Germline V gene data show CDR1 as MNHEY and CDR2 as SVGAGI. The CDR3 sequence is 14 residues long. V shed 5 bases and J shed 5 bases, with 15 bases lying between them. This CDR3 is CASSSQGSNTEAFF. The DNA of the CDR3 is TGTGCCAGCAGTAGCCAGGGGAGTAATACTGAAGCTTTCTTT.

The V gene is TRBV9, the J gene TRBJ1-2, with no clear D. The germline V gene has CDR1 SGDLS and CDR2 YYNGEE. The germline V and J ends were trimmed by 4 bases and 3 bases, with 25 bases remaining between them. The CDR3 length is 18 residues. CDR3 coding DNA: TGTGCCAGCAGCCCACAGTCCACCGCGAGGGTCGCCGACTATGGCTACACCTTC. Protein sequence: CASSPQSTARVADYGYTF.

CDR3 sequence (DNA): TGTGCCAGCAGCGCCGACAGGGTACAACAAGAGCAGTTCTTC. Its protein product is CASSADRVQQEQFF. The chain combines TRBV6-5 with TRBJ2-1; 7 bases are shared with TRBD1. Germline V gives CDR1 MNHEY, CDR2 SVGAGI. The V gene end was trimmed by 6 bases and the J gene end by 10 bases; junction bases not matched to a gene: 12. The CDR3 is 14 residues long.

CDR3 amino acids: CASSRTGDHQPQHF. The DNA of the CDR3 is TGTGCCAGCAGCCGGACAGGGGATCATCAGCCCCAGCATTTT. The chain couples TRBV27 to TRBJ1-5; 9 nucleotides agree with TRBD1. The CDR3 is made up of 14 amino acids. Germline lookup yields CDR1 MNHEY and CDR2 SMNVEV (reference sequence). J lost 5 bases, V lost 6 bases, and 5 bases had no gene match.

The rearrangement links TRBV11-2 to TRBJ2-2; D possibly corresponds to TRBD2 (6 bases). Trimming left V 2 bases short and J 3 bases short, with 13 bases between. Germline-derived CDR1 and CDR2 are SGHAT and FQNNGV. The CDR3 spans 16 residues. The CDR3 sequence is CASSLKLAGYTGELFF. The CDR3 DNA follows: TGTGCCAGCAGCTTAAAGCTTGCGGGATACACCGGGGAGCTGTTTTTT.

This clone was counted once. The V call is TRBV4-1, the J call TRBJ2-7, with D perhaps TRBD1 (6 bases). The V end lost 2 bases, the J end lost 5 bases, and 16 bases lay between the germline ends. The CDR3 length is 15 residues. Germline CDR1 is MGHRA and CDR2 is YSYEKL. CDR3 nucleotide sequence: TGCGCCAGCAGCCAATTGGGGGCGGGCCCCGACGAGCAGTACTTC. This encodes CASSQLGAGPDEQYF.

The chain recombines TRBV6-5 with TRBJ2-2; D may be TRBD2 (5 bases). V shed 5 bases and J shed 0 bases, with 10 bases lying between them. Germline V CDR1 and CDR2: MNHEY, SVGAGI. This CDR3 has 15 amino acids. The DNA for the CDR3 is TGTGCCAGCAGTCTCCGGGGAGCGAACACCGGGGAGCTGTTTTTT. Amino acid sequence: CASSLRGANTGELFF.

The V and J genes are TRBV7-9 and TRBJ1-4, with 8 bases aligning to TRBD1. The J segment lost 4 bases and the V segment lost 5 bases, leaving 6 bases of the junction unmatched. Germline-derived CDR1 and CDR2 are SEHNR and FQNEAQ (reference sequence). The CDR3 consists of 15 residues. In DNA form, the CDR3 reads TGTGCCAGCAGCCCAACAGGGGGGTATAATGAAAAACTGTTTTTT. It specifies CASSPTGGYNEKLFF.

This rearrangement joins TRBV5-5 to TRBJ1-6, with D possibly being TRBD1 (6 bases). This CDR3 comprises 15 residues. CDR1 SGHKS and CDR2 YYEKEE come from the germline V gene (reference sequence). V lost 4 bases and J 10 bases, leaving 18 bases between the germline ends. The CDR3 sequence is CASSLGTNLDSPLHF. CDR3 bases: TGTGCCAGCAGCCTCGGGACAAATCTGGACTCACCCCTCCACTTT.

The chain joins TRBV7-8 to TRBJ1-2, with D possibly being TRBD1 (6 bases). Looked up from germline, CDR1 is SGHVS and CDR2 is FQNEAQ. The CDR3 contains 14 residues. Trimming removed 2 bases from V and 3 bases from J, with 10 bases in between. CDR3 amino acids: CASSLLYRDYGYTF. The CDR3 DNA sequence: TGTGCCAGCAGCTTACTTTACAGGGACTATGGCTACACCTTC.